The 8 T cell receptor beta chains in this list originate from one sample, sequenced in a study of beta chain features in type 1 diabetes. Investigators reverse transcribed all isolated RNA, so they sequenced expressed TCRB transcripts. Produced via immunoSEQ multiplex PCR; TCRdb's table is partial and in-frame only. The sample contains 140,000 or so clones, approximately 13% of which appear only once. Their target antigens are unknown. Overall study findings and caveats: Shorter TCRB CDR3s, moderately but significantly so, marked every one of the four CD4+ subsets in Type 1 diabetes patients.

Sequencing was carried out using central memory CD4+ T cells from blood. The receptors were sampled from a man in his late teens or twenties with type 1 diabetes.

The chain uses TRBV7-3 and TRBJ1-3; the D is unclear. The CDR3 loop spans 15 amino acids. CDR1 is SGHTA and CDR2 is FQGTGA in the germline V gene. V lost 0 bases and J lost 0, with 6 bases in between. This CDR3 is CASSLTGLSGNTIYF. In nucleotides, the CDR3 is TGTGCCAGCAGCTTAACTGGGCTCTCTGGAAACACCATATATTTT.

This clone was observed a few times. The V gene is TRBV7-9, the J gene TRBJ2-5, with TRBD1 identical over 7 bases. The CDR3 runs 15 residues. V shed 5 bases, J shed 4 bases, and the junction held 10 bases outside the gene matches. Per the germline V gene, CDR1 is SEHNR and CDR2 is FQNEAQ (reference sequence). CDR3 coding DNA: TGTGCCAGCAGCCCCCAGACAGGGTTGGGAGAGACCCAGTACTTC. It is translated as CASSPQTGLGETQYF.

This clone was observed a handful of times. The CDR3: CAKPNYGYTF. The CDR3 bases are TGTGCTAAGCCGAACTATGGCTACACCTTC. This chain uses TRBV19 with TRBJ1-2; unclear D gene. The germline CDR1 and CDR2 sequences are LNHDA and SQIVND (reference sequence). The CDR3 length is 10 residues.

The rearrangement links TRBV7-9 to TRBJ2-7; D uncertain. Germline CDR1 SEHNR, CDR2 FQNEAQ (reference sequence). V lost 3 bases and J 4 bases, leaving 13 bases between the germline ends. CDR3 length: 14 amino acids. CDR3: CASSLTTHPYEQYF. The DNA for the CDR3 is TGTGCCAGCAGCTTGACAACCCACCCTTACGAGCAGTACTTC.

This clone was observed many times. This chain connects TRBV4-1 to TRBJ2-7; D is ambiguous. The CDR3 covers 16 residues. V was pared by 3 bases and J by 2 bases, with 17 bases between. Looked up from germline, CDR1 is MGHRA and CDR2 is YSYEKL. The CDR3 bases are TGCGCCAGCAGCCAGAGCCGGGCCCCAGCCCCCTACGAGCAGTACTTC. As protein: CASSQSRAPAPYEQYF.

The rearrangement uses TRBV10-3 and TRBJ1-5; D is unclear. This CDR3 contains 14 residues. Trimming took 4 bases from V and 4 from J, leaving 11 bases between them. From germline, CDR1 is ENHRY and CDR2 SYGVKD. The CDR3 nucleotides are TGTGCCATCAGTGGAGAGGGAGGGAATCAGCCCCAGCATTTT. Its protein is CAISGEGGNQPQHF.

V usage is TRBV28 and J usage is TRBJ2-7; tentative D call: TRBD1 (6 bases). This CDR3 region has 13 residues. Germline V gene sequence: CDR1 MDHEN, CDR2 SYDVKM. Trimming took off 10 bases at V and 5 bases at J, with 18 bases between the two ends. The CDR3 loop is CATDSRPGDEQYF. The DNA of the CDR3 is TGTGCCACCGACAGCCGCCCAGGGGACGAGCAGTACTTC.

In its sample, this clone was seen a few times. J is TRBJ1-1 and V is TRBV7-9; D possibly corresponds to TRBD1 (5 bases). V was clipped by 4 bases and J by 4 bases, with 16 bases between them. Germline V gene data show CDR1 as SEHNR and CDR2 as FQNEAQ (reference sequence). The CDR3 contains 15 residues. In DNA form, the CDR3 reads TGTGCCAGCAGCTCGTTGCAAGCTGGGGGCACTGAAGCTTTCTTT. It is translated as CASSSLQAGGTEAFF.